Following are 14 T cell receptor beta chains from one sample sequenced in a study of CD8+CD57+ T cells in acquired aplastic anemia. CDR3 and TCR beta VDJ profiling relied on genomic DNA as the template. Using its own MiXCR run on the reads, TCRdb lists one record per CDR3 protein. Among about 42,000 distinct CDR3 sequences listed, roughly two thirds were seen once. Sequences were obtained from sorted CD4+, CD8+, or CD8+CD57+ T cells (not recorded which) from PBMCs. Receptor source: a human donor in good health, serving as a control.

This chain uses TRBV7-6 with TRBJ2-3; 13 bases match TRBD2. The germline V gene has CDR1 SGHVS and CDR2 FNYEAQ. V shed 1 base and J 4 bases; nucleotides not matched to a gene: 11. This CDR3 region has 19 residues. The CDR3 DNA follows: TGTGCCAGCAGCTTAGTTCTTACTAGCGGGGGGGCCGTGGCAGATACGCAGTATTTT. This gives the protein CASSLVLTSGGAVADTQYF.

V gene TRBV11-1 combines with J gene TRBJ1-4, with D possibly TRBD1 on 6 matching bases. This CDR3 contains 18 residues. Germline lookup yields CDR1 SGHAT and CDR2 FQDESV (reference sequence). V was clipped by 2 bases and J by 5 bases, with 21 bases between them. The CDR3 DNA reads as TGTGCCAGCAGCTTATCCCAGTGGCAGGGGTATTACAATGAAAAACTGTTTTTT. This translates into CASSLSQWQGYYNEKLFF.

This clonotype was counted ten times or more. The chain combines TRBV5-4 with TRBJ1-4; 9 bases map to TRBD1. The germline gives CDR1 SGHNT, CDR2 YYREEE (reference sequence). J was trimmed by 8 bases and V by 3 bases; bases with no gene match: 20. The CDR3 totals 19 residues. The CDR3 here is CASSYPAGQGPLGFEKLFF. The CDR3 DNA follows: TGTGCCAGCAGCTACCCCGCGGGACAGGGACCTTTAGGGTTCGAAAAACTGTTTTTT. The complete variable domain, with remaining parts taken from reference TRBV5-4 and TRBJ1-4, reads ETGVTQSPTHLIKTRGQQVTLRCSSQSGHNTVSWYQQALGQGPQFIFQYYREEENGRGNFPPRFSGLQFPNYSSELNVNALELDDSALYLCASSYPAGQGPLGFEKLFFGSGTQLSVL.

Here the CDR3 reads CASRNTEAFF. The CDR3 DNA reads TGTGCCAGCAGAAACACTGAAGCTTTCTTT. The chain has TRBV2 and TRBJ1-1; D is uncertain. V was shortened by 6 bases and J by 2 bases, with 1 base between the two germline ends. The CDR3 is made up of 10 amino acids. Germline-derived CDR1 and CDR2 are SNHLY and FYNNEI.

The chain joins TRBV2 to TRBJ1-5, with D possibly being TRBD1 (5 bases). The germline V gene encodes CDR1 SNHLY and CDR2 FYNNEI. The V gene lost 1 base and the J gene lost 9 bases, with 22 bases spanning the gap. The CDR3 covers 17 residues. The CDR3 spells CASSEGQGFAIMGPQHF. Written as DNA, the CDR3 is TGTGCCAGCAGTGAAGGGCAGGGATTTGCCATTATGGGGCCCCAGCATTTT.

The chain combines TRBV5-1 with TRBJ1-6, with 10 bases that match TRBD1. From germline, CDR1 is SGHRS and CDR2 YFSETQ. This CDR3 contains 16 residues. V lost 4 bases to trimming and J lost 5 bases; unmatched junction nucleotides: 6. In nucleotides, the CDR3 is TGCGCCAGCAGCCTCCGAGGGACAGGGGATAATTCACCCCTCCACTTT. Translating gives CASSLRGTGDNSPLHF.

This clonotype was observed at least ten times. The J gene is TRBJ2-2, the V gene TRBV30; D ambiguous. The CDR3 has 15 amino acids. The V end was cut by 0 bases, the J end by 3 bases, with 11 bases between. CDR1 GTSNPN and CDR2 SVGIG come from the germline V gene (reference sequence). Here the CDR3 reads CAWSVGQVDTGELFF. CDR3 sequence (DNA): TGTGCCTGGAGTGTAGGCCAGGTTGACACCGGGGAGCTGTTTTTT.

The chain employs TRBV4-3 and TRBJ1-2; 7 bases are shared with TRBD1. The CDR3 spans 16 residues. Germline V gives CDR1 LGHNA, CDR2 YSLEER. Trimming took 3 bases from V and 6 from J; bases not matched to a gene: 13. CDR3 sequence (DNA): TGCGCCAGCAGCCAGGGCGTGGCAGGGGGGGAAAATGGCTACACCTTC. This encodes CASSQGVAGGENGYTF.

The V and J genes are TRBV29-1 and TRBJ2-1; TRBD1 aligns across 11 bases. The germline gives CDR1 SQVTM, CDR2 ANQGSEA. Trimming removed 1 base from V and 1 base from J; junction bases left unmatched: 3. This CDR3 is 16 amino acids long. The CDR3 DNA reads as TGCAGCGTTGAAGGGACAGGGGGCAGGTCCTACAATGAGCAGTTCTTC. Translating it yields CSVEGTGGRSYNEQFF.

The chain combines TRBV7-8 with TRBJ2-2; D gene ambiguous. V gave up 6 bases and J gave up 4 bases, with 9 bases separating them. The CDR3 contains 13 residues. CDR1 is SGHVS, CDR2 FQNEAQ, per germline. The CDR3 bases are TGTGCCAGCAGTTACCGCCGCACCGGGGAGCTGTTTTTT. It is translated as CASSYRRTGELFF.

This clonotype is judged medium-sized. CDR3 amino acids: CASSLEGGPRSPLHF. As DNA, the CDR3 is TGTGCCAGCAGCTTAGAGGGAGGCCCGCGTTCACCCCTCCACTTT. The rearrangement joins TRBV7-6 to TRBJ1-6, with D hard to call. The germline gives CDR1 SGHVS, CDR2 FNYEAQ. The length of the CDR3 is 15 residues. V was pared by 1 base and J by 9 bases, with 13 bases between.

This chain uses TRBV19 with TRBJ2-5; 7 bases line up with TRBD2. This CDR3 has 12 amino acids. V lost 8 bases and J lost 4; bases outside the gene matches: 4. Germline V gene data show CDR1 as LNHDA and CDR2 as SQIVND (reference sequence). The CDR3 bases are TGTGCCAGTCCTCCGGGGGGAGAGACCCAGTACTTC. It yields the protein CASPPGGETQYF.

In this sample, this clonotype turned up a few times. At one of its ends the junction is not consistent with the germline gene, which may arise from a read error. The chain has TRBV15 and TRBJ2-3; D may be TRBD1 or TRBD2 (5 bases each). This CDR3 comprises 15 residues. The germline CDR1 and CDR2 sequences are LNHNV and YYDKDF (reference sequence). CDR3 DNA: TGTGCCACCAGCCCCACGAGGGAGCGCACAGGTACGCAGTATTTT. Translation: CATSPTRERTGTQYF.

This clonotype was counted once. Since a much larger clone is just one base distant, this may be a read error. Since the CDR3 does not end with the conserved phenylalanine or tryptophan, this likely comes from a read error. The genes are TRBV18 and TRBJ1-2, with D perhaps matching TRBD1 (6 bases). The CDR3 consists of 15 residues. Germline V gene lookup returns CDR1 KGHSH and CDR2 LQKENI. V was cut by 4 bases and J by 4 bases, with 16 bases left in between. The CDR3 sequence: CASSLGTGGGYGYTS. The CDR3 DNA reads as TGTGCCAGCTCACTGGGGACCGGAGGGGGCTATGGCTACACCTCC.